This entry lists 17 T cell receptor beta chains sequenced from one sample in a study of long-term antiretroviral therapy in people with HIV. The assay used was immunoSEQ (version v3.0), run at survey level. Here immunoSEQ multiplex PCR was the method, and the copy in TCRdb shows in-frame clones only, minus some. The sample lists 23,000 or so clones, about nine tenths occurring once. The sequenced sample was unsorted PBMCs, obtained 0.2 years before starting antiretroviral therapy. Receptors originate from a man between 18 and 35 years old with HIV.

The CDR3: CASSVDPTGELFF. The CDR3 nucleotides read TGTGCCAGCAGCGTAGACCCAACCGGGGAGCTGTTTTTT. The chain joins TRBV9 to TRBJ2-2; no clear D. This CDR3 has 13 residues. V lost 0 bases and J 5 bases, leaving 5 bases between the germline ends. Germline values: CDR1 SGDLS, CDR2 YYNGEE.

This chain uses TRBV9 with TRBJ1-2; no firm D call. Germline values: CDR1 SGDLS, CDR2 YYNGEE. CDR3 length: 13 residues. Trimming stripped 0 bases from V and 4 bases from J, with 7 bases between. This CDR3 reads CASSVGESYGYTF. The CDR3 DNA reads TGTGCCAGCAGCGTAGGGGAATCCTATGGCTACACCTTC.

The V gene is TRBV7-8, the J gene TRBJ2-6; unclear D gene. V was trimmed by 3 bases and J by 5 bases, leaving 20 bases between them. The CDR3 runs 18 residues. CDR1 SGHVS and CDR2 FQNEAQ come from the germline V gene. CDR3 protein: CASSFLTFPQSRANVLTF. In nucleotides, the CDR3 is TGTGCCAGCAGCTTTCTGACGTTCCCACAAAGTCGGGCCAACGTCCTGACTTTC.

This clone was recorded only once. The CDR3 spells CASSFRGPLTEAFF. The CDR3 nucleotides are TGCGCCAGCAGCTTCCGGGGCCCTCTCACTGAAGCTTTCTTT. V and J are TRBV4-1 and TRBJ1-1; D perhaps matches TRBD1 (5 bases). Germline CDR1 reads MGHRA; CDR2 reads YSYEKL. Trimming cost V 5 bases and J 4 bases, with 14 bases left between them. The CDR3 length is 14 residues.

For the CDR3, the DNA is TGTGCCAGCTCCTTCGGGAATGCAGGGTTTGATTCACCCCTCCACTTT. Translated, it gives CASSFGNAGFDSPLHF. V gene TRBV18 combines with J gene TRBJ1-6; possibly TRBD1 for D (5 bases). The CDR3 sequence is 16 residues long. Germline V lookup: CDR1 KGHSH, CDR2 LQKENI. Trimming took off 6 bases at V and 8 bases at J, with 20 bases between the two ends. Filled out from reference TRBV18 and TRBJ1-6, the complete variable domain reads NAGVMQNPRHLVRRRGQEARLRCSPMKGHSHVYWYRQLPEEGLKFMVYLQKENIIDESGMPKERFSAEFPKEGPSILRIQQVVRGDSAAYFCASSFGNAGFDSPLHFGNGTRLTVT.

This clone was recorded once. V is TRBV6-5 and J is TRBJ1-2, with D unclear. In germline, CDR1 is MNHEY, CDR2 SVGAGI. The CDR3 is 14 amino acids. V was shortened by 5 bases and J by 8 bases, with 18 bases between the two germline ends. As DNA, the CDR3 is TGTGCCAGCAGTGGGCCCGGTGGGCCCGGAGGCTACACCTTC. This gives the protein CASSGPGGPGGYTF.

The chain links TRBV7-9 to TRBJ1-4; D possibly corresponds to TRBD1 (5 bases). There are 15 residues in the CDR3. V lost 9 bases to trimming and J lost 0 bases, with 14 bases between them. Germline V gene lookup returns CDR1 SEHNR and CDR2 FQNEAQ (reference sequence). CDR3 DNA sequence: TGTGCCAGTGGCGCGGGGCCTTCAACTAATGAAAAACTGTTTTTT. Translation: CASGAGPSTNEKLFF.

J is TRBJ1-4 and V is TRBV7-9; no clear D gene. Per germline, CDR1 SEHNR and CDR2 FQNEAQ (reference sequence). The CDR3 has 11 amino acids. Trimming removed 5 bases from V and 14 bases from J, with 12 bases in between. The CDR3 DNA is TGTGCCAGCAGCCCGGGCCTCGGGCTGTTTTTT. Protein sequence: CASSPGLGLFF.

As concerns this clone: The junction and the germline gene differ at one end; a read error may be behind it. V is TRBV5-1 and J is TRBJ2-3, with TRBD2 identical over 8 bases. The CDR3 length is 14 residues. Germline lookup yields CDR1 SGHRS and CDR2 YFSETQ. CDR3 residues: CASRFSGRKDTQYF. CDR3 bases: TGCGCCAGCCGCTTCAGCGGGAGAAAAGATACGCAGTATTTT.

CDR3 sequence reads: CASSLIGEAYGYTF. The CDR3 bases are TGTGCCAGCAGTTTAATTGGGGAGGCCTATGGCTACACCTTC. V usage is TRBV27 and J usage is TRBJ1-2, with no clear D. The V end lost 2 bases, the J end lost 4 bases, and 11 bases lay between the germline ends. CDR3 length equals 14 residues. Germline V CDR1 and CDR2: MNHEY, SMNVEV (reference sequence).

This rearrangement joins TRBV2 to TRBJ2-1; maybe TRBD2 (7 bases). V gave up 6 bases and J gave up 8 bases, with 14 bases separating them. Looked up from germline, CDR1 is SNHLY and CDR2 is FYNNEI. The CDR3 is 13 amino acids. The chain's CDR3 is CASRGGGFDEQFF. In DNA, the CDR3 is TGTGCCAGCAGAGGGGGAGGGTTCGATGAGCAGTTCTTC. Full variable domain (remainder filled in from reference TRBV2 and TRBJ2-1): EPEVTQTPSHQVTQMGQEVILRCVPISNHLYFYWYRQILGQKVEFLVSFYNNEISEKSEIFDDQFSVERPDGSNFTLKIRSTKLEDSAMYFCASRGGGFDEQFFGPGTRLTVL.

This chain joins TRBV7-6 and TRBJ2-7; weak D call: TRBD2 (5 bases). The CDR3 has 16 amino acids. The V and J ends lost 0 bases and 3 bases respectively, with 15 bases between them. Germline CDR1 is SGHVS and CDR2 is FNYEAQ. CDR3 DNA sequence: TGTGCCAGCAGCTTAGCGTCAGGTGTTGGGAGCTACGAGCAGTACTTC. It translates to CASSLASGVGSYEQYF.

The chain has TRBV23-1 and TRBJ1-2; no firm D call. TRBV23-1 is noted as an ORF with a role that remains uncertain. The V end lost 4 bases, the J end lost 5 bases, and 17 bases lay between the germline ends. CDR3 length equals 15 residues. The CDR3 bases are TGCGCCAGCAGTCTATCCGGGCTCCCTTGTTATGGCTACACCTTC. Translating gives CASSLSGLPCYGYTF.

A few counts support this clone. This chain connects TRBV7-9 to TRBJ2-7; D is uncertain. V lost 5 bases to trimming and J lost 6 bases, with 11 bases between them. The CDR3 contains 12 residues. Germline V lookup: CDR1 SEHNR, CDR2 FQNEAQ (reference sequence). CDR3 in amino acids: CASSPDGLEQYF. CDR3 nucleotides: TGTGCCAGCAGCCCGGACGGGCTCGAGCAGTACTTC.

The CDR3 region is CASSQEGLDNNEQFF. Here the CDR3 DNA reads TGTGCCAGCTCACAGGAGGGACTAGACAACAATGAGCAGTTCTTC. V usage is TRBV18 and J usage is TRBJ2-1; 8 bases fit TRBD2. CDR3 length: 15 residues. In germline, CDR1 is KGHSH, CDR2 LQKENI. J lost 5 bases, V lost 4 bases, and 7 bases had no gene match.

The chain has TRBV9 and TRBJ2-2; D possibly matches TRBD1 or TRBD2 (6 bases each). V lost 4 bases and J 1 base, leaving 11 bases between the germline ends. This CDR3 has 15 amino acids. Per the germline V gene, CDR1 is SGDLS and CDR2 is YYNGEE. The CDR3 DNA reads TGTGCCAGCAGCACCAAGGGGGGGAACACCGGGGAGCTGTTTTTT. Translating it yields CASSTKGGNTGELFF.

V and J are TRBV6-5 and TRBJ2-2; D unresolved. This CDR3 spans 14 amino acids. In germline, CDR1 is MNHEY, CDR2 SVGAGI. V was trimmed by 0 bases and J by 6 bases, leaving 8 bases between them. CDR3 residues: CASSYSGVAGELFF. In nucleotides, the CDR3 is TGTGCCAGCAGTTACTCGGGTGTCGCCGGGGAGCTGTTTTTT.